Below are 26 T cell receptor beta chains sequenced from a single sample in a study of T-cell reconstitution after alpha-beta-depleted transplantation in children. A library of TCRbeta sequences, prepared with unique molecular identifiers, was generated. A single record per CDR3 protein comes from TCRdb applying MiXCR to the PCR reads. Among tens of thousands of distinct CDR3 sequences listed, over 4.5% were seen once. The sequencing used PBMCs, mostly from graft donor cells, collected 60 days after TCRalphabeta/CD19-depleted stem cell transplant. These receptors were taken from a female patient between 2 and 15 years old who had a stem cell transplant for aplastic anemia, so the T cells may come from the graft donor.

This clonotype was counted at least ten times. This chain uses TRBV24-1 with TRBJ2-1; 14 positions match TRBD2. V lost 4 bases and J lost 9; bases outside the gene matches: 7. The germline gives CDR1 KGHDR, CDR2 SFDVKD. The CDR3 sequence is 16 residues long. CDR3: CATSDPTSGRGGEQFF. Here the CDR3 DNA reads TGTGCCACCAGTGACCCGACTAGCGGGAGGGGCGGTGAGCAGTTCTTC.

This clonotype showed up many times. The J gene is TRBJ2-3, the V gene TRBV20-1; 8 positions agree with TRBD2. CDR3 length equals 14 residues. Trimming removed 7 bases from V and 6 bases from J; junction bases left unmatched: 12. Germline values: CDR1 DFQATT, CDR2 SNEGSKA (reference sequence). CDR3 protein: CSGALAGGMDTQYF. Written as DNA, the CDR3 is TGCAGTGGGGCCCTGGCGGGAGGCATGGATACGCAGTATTTT.

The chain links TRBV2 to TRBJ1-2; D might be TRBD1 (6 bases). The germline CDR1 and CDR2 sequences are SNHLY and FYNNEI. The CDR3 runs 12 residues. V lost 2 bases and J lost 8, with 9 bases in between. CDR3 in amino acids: CASSETGKGYTF. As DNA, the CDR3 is TGTGCCAGCAGTGAAACAGGGAAGGGCTACACCTTC.

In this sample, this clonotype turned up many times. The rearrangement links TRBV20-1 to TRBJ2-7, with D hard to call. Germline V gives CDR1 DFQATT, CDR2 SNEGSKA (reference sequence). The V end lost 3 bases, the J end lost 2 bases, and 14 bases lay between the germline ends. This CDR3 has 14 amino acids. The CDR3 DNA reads TGCAGTGCTAGTAGTACGGTCCGAACCTACGAGCAGTACTTC. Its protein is CSASSTVRTYEQYF.

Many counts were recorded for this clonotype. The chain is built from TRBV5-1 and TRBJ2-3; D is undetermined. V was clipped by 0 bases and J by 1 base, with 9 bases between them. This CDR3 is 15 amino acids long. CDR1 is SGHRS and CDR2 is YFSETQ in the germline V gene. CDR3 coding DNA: TGCGCCAGCAGCTTGGGGTCGGGCGGCACAGATACGCAGTATTTT. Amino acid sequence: CASSLGSGGTDTQYF.

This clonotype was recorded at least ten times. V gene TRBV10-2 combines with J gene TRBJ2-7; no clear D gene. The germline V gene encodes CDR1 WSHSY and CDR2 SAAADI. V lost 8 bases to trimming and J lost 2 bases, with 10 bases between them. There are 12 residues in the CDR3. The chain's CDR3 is CASLGDAYEQYF. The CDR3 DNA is TGCGCCAGCCTCGGCGATGCCTACGAGCAGTACTTC.

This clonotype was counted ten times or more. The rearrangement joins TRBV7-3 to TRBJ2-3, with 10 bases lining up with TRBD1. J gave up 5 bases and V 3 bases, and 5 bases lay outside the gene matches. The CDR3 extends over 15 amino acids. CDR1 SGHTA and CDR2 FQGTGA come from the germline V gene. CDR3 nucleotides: TGTGCCAGCAGCTTTGACAGGGGGCAGGTAGATACGCAGTATTTT. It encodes CASSFDRGQVDTQYF.

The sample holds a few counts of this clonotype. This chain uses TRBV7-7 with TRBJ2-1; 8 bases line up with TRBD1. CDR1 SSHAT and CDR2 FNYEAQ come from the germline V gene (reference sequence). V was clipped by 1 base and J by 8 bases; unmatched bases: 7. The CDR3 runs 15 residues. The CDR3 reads CASSLGQGLFYEQFF. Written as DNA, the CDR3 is TGTGCCAGCAGCTTAGGACAGGGGTTATTCTATGAGCAGTTCTTC.

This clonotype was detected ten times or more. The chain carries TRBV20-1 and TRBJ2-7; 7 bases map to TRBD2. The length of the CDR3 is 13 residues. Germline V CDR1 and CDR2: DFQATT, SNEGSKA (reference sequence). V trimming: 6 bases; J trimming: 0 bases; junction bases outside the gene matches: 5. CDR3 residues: CSAAASGSYEQYF. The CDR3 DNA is TGCAGTGCCGCGGCTAGCGGCTCCTACGAGCAGTACTTC.

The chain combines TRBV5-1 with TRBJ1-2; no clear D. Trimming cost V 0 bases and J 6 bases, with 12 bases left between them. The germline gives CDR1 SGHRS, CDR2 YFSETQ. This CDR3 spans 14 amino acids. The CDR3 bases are TGCGCCAGCAGCTTGGAGGGAATGATGAATGGCTACACCTTC. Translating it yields CASSLEGMMNGYTF.

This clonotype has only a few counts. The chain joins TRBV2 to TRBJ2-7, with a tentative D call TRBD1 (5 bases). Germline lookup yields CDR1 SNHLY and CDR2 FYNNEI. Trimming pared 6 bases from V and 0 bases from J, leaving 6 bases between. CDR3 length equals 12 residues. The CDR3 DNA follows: TGTGCCAGCAGAAGGGGCTCCTACGAGCAGTACTTC. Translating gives CASRRGSYEQYF.

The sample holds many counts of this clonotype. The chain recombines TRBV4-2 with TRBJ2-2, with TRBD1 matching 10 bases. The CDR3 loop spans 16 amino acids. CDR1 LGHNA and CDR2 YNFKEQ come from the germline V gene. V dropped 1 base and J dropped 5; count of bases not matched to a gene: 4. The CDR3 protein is CASSQAPGQGTGELFF. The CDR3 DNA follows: TGTGCCAGCAGCCAAGCTCCGGGACAGGGGACCGGGGAGCTGTTTTTT.

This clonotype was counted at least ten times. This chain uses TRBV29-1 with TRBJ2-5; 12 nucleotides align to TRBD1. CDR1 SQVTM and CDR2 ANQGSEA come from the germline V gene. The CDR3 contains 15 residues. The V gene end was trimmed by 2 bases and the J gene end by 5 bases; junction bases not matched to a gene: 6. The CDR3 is CSVERGTGGGETQYF. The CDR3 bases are TGCAGCGTTGAAAGAGGGACAGGGGGCGGGGAGACCCAGTACTTC.

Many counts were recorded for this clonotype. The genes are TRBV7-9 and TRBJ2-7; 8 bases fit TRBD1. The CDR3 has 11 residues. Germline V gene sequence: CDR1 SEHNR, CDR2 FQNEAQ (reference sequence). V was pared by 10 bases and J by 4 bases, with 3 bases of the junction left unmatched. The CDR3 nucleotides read TGTGCCACAGGGGGCCCATACGAGCAGTACTTC. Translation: CATGGPYEQYF.

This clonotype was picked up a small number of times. The CDR3 loop is CASSPPAGGHNEQFF. The CDR3 region has the DNA TGTGCCAGCTCACCCCCAGCGGGGGGCCACAATGAGCAGTTCTTC. The chain uses TRBV18 and TRBJ2-1; 9 nucleotides align to TRBD2. This CDR3 contains 15 residues. J lost 5 bases, V lost 3 bases, and 5 bases had no gene match. Germline-derived CDR1 and CDR2 are KGHSH and LQKENI. The entire variable domain, with the rest obtained from reference TRBV18 and TRBJ2-1, is as follows: NAGVMQNPRHLVRRRGQEARLRCSPMKGHSHVYWYRQLPEEGLKFMVYLQKENIIDESGMPKERFSAEFPKEGPSILRIQQVVRGDSAAYFCASSPPAGGHNEQFFGPGTRLTVL.

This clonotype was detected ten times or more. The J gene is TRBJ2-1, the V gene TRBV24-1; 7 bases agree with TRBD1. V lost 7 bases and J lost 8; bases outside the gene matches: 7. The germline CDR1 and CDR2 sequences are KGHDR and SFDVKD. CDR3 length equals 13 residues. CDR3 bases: TGTGCCACCAGCCGGGACAGCCTGGATGAGCAGTTCTTC. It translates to CATSRDSLDEQFF.

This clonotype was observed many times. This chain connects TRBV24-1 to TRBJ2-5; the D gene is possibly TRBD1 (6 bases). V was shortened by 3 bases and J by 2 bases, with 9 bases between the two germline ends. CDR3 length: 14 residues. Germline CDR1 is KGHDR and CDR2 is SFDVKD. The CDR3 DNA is TGTGCCACCAGTGATGTTACAGGGCAAGAGACCCAGTACTTC. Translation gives CATSDVTGQETQYF.

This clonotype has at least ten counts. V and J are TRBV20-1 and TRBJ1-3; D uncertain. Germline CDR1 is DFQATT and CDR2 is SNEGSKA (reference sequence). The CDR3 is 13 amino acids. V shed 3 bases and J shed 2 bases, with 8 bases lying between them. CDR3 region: CSARGSTGNTIYF. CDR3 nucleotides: TGCAGTGCTAGGGGCTCTACTGGAAACACCATATATTTT.

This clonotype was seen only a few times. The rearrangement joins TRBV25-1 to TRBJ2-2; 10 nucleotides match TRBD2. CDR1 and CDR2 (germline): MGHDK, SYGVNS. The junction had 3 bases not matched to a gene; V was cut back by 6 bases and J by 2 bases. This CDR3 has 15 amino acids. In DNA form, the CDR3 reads TGTGCCAGCAGCCTAGCGGGGGTTAACACCGGGGAGCTGTTTTTT. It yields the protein CASSLAGVNTGELFF.

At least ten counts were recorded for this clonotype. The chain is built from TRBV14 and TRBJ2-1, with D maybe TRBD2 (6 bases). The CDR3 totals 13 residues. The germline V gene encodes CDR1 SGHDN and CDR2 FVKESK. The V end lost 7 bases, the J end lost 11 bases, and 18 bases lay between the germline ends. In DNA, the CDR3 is TGTGCCAGCAAGGCGGGGTCCCTGAGTCAGCAGTTCTTC. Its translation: CASKAGSLSQQFF.

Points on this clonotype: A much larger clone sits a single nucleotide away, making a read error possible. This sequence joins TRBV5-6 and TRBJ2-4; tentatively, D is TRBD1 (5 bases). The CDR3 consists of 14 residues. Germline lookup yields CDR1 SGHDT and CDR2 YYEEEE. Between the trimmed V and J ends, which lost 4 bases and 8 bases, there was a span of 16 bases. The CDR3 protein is CASSHRQGGDIQYF. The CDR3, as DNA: TGTGCCAGCAGCCATCGCCAGGGTGGGGACATTCAGTACTTC.

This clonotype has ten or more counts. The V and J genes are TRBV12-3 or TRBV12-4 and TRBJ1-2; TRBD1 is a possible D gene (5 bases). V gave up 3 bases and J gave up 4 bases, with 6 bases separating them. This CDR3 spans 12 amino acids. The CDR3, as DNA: TGTGCCAGCAGTTTTGGGGGCTATGGCTACACCTTC. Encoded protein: CASSFGGYGYTF.

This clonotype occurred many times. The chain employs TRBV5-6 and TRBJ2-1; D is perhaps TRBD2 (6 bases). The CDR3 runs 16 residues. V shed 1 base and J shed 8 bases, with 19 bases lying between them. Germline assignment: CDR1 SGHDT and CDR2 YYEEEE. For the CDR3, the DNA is TGTGCCAGCAGCTTGACAAGGCAGAGCGGGTGGGATGAGCAGTTCTTC. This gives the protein CASSLTRQSGWDEQFF.

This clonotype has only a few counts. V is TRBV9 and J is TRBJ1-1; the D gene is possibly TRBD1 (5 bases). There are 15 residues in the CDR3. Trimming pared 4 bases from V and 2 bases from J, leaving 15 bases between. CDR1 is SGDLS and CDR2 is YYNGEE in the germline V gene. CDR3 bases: TGTGCCAGCAGCCCTAGGCGGGGGGGTAACACTGAAGCTTTCTTT. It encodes CASSPRRGGNTEAFF. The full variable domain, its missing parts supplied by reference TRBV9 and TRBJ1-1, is DSGVTQTPKHLITATGQRVTLRCSPRSGDLSVYWYQQSLDQGLQFLIQYYNGEERAKGNILERFSAQQFPDLHSELNLSSLELGDSALYFCASSPRRGGNTEAFFGQGTRLTVV.

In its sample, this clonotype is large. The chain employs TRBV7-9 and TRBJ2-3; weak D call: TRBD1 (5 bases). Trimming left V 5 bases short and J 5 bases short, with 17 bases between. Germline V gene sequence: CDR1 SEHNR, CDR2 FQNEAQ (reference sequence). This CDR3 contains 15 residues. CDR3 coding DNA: TGTGCCAGCAGCGCAAGACAGAGAGTAGAAGATACGCAGTATTTT. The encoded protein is CASSARQRVEDTQYF. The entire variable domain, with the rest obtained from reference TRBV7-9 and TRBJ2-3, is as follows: DTGVSQNPRHKITKRGQNVTFRCDPISEHNRLYWYRQTLGQGPEFLTYFQNEAQLEKSRLLSDRFSAERPKGSFSTLEIQRTEQGDSAMYLCASSARQRVEDTQYFGPGTRLTVL.

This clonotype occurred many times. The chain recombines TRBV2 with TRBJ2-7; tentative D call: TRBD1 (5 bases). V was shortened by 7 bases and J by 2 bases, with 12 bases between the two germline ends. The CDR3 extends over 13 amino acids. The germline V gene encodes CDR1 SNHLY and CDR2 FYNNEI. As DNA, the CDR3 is TGTGCCAGCACCCCTGGGGCCGCCTACGAGCAGTACTTC. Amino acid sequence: CASTPGAAYEQYF.